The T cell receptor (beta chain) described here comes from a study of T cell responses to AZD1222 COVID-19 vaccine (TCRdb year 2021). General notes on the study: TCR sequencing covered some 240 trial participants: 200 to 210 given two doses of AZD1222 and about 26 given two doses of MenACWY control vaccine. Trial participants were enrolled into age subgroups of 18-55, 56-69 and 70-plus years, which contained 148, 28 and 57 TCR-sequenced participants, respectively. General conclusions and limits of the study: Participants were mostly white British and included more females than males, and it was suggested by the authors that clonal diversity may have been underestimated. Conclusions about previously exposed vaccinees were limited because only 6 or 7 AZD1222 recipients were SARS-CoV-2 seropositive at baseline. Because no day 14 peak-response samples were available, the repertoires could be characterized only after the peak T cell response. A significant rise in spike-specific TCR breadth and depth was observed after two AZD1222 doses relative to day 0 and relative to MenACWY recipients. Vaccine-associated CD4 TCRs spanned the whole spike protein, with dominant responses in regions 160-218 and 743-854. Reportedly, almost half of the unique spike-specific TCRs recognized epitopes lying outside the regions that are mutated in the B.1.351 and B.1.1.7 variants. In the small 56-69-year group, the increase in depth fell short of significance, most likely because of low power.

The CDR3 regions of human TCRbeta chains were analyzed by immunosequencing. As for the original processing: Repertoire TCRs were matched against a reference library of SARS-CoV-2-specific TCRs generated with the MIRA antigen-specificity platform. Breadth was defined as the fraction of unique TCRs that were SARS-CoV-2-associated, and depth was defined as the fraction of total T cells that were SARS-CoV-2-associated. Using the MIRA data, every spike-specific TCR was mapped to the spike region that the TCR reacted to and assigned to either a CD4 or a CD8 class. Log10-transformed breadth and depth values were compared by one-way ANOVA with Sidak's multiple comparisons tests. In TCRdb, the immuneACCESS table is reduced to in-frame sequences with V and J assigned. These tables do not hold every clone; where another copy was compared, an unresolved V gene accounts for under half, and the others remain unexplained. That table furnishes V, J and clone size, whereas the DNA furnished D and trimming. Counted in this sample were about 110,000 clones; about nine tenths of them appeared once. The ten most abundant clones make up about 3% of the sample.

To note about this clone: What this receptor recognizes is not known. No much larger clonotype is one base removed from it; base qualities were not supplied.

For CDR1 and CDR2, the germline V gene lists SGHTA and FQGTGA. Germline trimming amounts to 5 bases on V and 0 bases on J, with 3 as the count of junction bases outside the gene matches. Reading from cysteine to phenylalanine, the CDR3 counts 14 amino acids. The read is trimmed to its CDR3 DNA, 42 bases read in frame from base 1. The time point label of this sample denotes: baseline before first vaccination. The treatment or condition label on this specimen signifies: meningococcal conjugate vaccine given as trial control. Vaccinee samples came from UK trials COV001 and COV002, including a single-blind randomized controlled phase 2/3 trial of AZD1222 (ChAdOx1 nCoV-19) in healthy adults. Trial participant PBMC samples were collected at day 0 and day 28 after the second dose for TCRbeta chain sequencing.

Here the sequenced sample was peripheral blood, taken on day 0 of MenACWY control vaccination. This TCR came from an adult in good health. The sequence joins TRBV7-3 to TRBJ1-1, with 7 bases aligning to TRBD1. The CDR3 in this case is CASSPGQVNTEAFF. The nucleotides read TGTGCCAGCAGCCCCGGACAGGTGAACACTGAAGCTTTCTTT. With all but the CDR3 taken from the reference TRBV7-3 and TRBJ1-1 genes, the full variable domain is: GAGVSQTPSNKVTEKGKYVELRCDPISGHTALYWYRQSLGQGPEFLIYFQGTGAADDSGLPNDRFFAVRPEGSVSTLKIQRTERGDSAVYLCASSPGQVNTEAFFGQGTRLTVV.